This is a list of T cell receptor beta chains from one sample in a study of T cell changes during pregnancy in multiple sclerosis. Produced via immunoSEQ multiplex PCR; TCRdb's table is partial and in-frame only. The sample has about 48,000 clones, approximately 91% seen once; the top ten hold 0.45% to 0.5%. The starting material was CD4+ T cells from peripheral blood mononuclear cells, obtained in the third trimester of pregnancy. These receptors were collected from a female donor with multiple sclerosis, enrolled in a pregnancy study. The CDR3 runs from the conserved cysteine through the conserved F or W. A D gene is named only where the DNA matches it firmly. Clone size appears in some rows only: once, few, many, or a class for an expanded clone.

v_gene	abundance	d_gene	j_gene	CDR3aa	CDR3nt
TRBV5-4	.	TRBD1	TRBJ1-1	CASSPPTGVNTEAFF	TGTGCCAGCAGCCCGCCGACAGGGGTGAACACTGAAGCTTTCTTT
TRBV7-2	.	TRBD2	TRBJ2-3	CASSLEILAGADTQYF	TGTGCCAGCAGCTTAGAAATCTTAGCGGGGGCAGATACGCAGTATTTT
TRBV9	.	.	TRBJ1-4	CASSLDRSSGEKLFF	TGTGCCAGCAGCCTTGACCGGAGCTCTGGGGAAAAACTGTTTTTT
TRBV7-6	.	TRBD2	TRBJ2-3	CASSLLLAGGLDTQYF	TGTGCCAGCAGCTTATTACTAGCGGGGGGTCTAGATACGCAGTATTTT
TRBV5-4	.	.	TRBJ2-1	CASSLAGVSSYNEQFF	TGTGCCAGCAGCTTGGCGGGGGTGAGCTCCTACAATGAGCAGTTCTTC
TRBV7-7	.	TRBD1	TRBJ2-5	CASSSDTGGETQYF	TGTGCTAGCAGCTCTGACACAGGGGGGGAGACCCAGTACTTC
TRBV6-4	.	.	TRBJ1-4	CASSDPGHKGEKLFF	TGTGCCAGCAGTGATCCGGGACACAAGGGTGAAAAACTGTTTTTT
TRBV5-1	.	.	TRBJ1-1	CASSSHSTGMNTEAFF	TGCGCCAGCAGCTCACACTCAACAGGTATGAACACTGAAGCTTTCTTT
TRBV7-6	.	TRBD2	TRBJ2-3	CASSLIWGGDRTDTQYF	TGTGCCAGCAGCTTAATTTGGGGAGGGGACCGCACAGATACGCAGTATTTT
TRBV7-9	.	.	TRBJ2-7	CASNGGSEQYF	TGTGCCAGCAACGGAGGCAGCGAGCAGTACTTC
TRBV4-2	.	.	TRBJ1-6	CASSQDTQGNSPLHF	TGTGCCAGCAGCCAAGATACACAGGGTAATTCACCCCTCCACTTT
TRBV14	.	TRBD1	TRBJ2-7	CASSHHHRIRDRNEQYF	TGTGCCAGCAGCCACCACCATAGGATCCGGGACAGAAACGAGCAGTACTTC
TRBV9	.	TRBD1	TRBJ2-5	CASSVGTGGGETQYF	TGTGCCAGCAGCGTAGGGACAGGGGGCGGGGAGACCCAGTACTTC
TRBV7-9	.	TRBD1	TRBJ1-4	CASSLESPRDREKLFF	TGTGCCAGCAGCTTAGAAAGTCCTCGGGACAGAGAAAAACTGTTTTTT
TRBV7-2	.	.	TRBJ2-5	CASSLVSMGSETQYF	TGTGCCAGCAGCTTAGTTAGCATGGGTTCGGAGACCCAGTACTTC
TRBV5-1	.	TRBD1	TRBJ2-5	CASSLGGTGGETQYF	TGCGCCAGCAGCCTGGGGGGGACAGGGGGCGAGACCCAGTACTTC
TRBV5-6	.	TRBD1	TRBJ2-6	CASTSGLGRGRNGANVLTF	TGTGCCAGCACCTCCGGACTGGGCAGGGGGCGAAATGGGGCCAACGTCCTGACTTTC
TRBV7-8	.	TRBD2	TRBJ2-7	CASSLAAGEVSYEQYF	TGTGCCAGCAGCTTAGCGGCGGGGGAAGTATCCTACGAGCAGTACTTC
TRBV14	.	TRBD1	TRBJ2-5	CASSQASQLGQGSGETQYF	TGTGCCAGCAGCCAAGCATCCCAGTTGGGACAGGGATCAGGAGAGACCCAGTACTTC
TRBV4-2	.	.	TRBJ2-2	CASSQAAKPTGELFF	TGTGCCAGCAGCCAAGCCGCTAAACCCACCGGGGAGCTGTTTTTT
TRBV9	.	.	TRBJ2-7	CASSVNPAGTYEQYF	TGTGCCAGCAGCGTAAACCCGGCAGGGACCTACGAGCAGTACTTC
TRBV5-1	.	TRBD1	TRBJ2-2	CASRTGATTGELFF	TGCGCCAGCAGGACAGGGGCCACGACCGGGGAGCTGTTTTTT
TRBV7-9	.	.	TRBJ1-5	CASSLGWRGDSNQPQHF	TGTGCCAGCAGCTTGGGTTGGCGGGGGGATAGCAATCAGCCCCAGCATTTT
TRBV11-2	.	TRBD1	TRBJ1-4	CASSPRPEVTGYLEKLFF	TGTGCCAGCAGCCCCCGCCCCGAGGTGACAGGGTATTTAGAAAAACTGTTTTTT
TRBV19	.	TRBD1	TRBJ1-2	CASRPGQGMLEVDGYTF	TGTGCCAGTAGACCGGGACAGGGAATGTTGGAAGTTGATGGCTACACCTTC
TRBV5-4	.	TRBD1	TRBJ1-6	CASSSVQGAYNSPLHF	TGTGCCAGCAGCTCGGTACAGGGGGCATACAATTCACCCCTCCACTTT
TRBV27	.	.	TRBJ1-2	CASRVTGTNYGYTF	TGTGCCAGCAGGGTGACAGGTACTAACTATGGCTACACCTTC
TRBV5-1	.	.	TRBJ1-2	CASRLEANYGYTF	TGCGCCAGCAGACTGGAGGCTAACTATGGCTACACCTTC
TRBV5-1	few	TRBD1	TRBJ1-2	CASRGQAHGYTF	TGCGCCAGTCGCGGACAGGCACATGGCTACACCTTC
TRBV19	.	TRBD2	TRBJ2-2	CASSRLALNTGELFF	TGTGCCAGTAGTCGACTAGCCCTGAACACCGGGGAGCTGTTTTTT
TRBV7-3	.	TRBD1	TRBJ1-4	CASSRGQENEKLFF	TGTGCCAGCAGCCGGGGACAGGAAAATGAAAAACTGTTTTTT
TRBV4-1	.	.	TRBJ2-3	CASSQVSGTRDTQYF	TGCGCCAGCAGCCAAGTGTCAGGGACTCGCGATACGCAGTATTTT
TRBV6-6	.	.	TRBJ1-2	CASRNRDFGGYTF	TGTGCCAGCAGGAACCGGGACTTTGGTGGCTACACCTTC
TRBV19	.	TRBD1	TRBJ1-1	CASKRQGASEAFF	TGTGCCAGCAAACGACAGGGGGCGAGTGAAGCTTTCTTT
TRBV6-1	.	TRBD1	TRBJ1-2	CASSVGTGGSYGYTF	TGTGCCAGCAGTGTAGGAACAGGGGGCAGCTATGGCTACACCTTC
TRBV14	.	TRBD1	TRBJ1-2	CASSHPPPAGGIGGYTF	TGTGCCAGCAGCCACCCCCCTCCCGCAGGGGGCATTGGTGGCTACACCTTC
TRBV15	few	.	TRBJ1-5	CATSRDHRGNQPQHF	TGTGCCACCAGCAGAGATCATAGGGGTAATCAGCCCCAGCATTTT
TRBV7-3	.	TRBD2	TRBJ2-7	CASSLKGLAYYEQYF	TGTGCCAGCAGCTTAAAGGGACTAGCGTACTACGAGCAGTACTTC
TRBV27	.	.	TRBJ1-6	CASSLQNSPLHF	TGTGCCAGCAGTTTACAAAATTCACCCCTCCACTTT
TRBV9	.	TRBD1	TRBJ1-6	CASSLTGRNSPLHF	TGTGCCAGCAGCTTGACAGGGAGGAATTCACCCCTCCACTTT
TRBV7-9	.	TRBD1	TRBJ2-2	CASSLRQGLGDTGELFF	TGTGCCAGCAGCTTACGACAGGGTCTAGGGGACACCGGGGAGCTGTTTTTT
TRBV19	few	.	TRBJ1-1	CASSREGLNTEAFF	TGTGCCAGTAGTCGGGAGGGGCTGAACACTGAAGCTTTCTTT
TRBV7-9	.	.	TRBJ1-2	CASSLPPGSGYTF	TGTGCCAGCAGCCTACCCCCCGGGAGTGGCTACACCTTC
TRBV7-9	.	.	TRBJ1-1	CASSPTVSEAFF	TGTGCCAGCAGCCCTACGGTCTCTGAAGCTTTCTTT
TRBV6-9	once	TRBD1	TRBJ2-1	CASMDQGAGTYNEQFF	TGTGCCAGCATGGATCAGGGGGCCGGCACCTACAATGAGCAGTTCTTC
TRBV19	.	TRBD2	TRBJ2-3	CASSANRLAGTTDTQYF	TGTGCCAGTAGTGCTAACAGACTAGCGGGGACCACAGATACGCAGTATTTT
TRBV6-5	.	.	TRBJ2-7	CASSYSTASYEQYF	TGTGCCAGCAGTTACTCGACAGCCTCCTACGAGCAGTACTTC
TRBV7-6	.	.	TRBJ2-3	CASSLKLTDTQYF	TGTGCCAGCAGCTTAAAGCTAACAGATACGCAGTATTTT
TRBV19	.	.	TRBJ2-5	CASSIGTLQETQYF	TGTGCCAGTAGTATTGGGACTCTTCAAGAGACCCAGTACTTC
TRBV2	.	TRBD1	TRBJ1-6	CASSELGQGANSPLHF	TGTGCCAGCAGCGAGCTAGGACAGGGGGCTAATTCACCCCTCCACTTT
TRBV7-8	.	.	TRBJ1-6	CASSLYTGGSNSPLHF	TGTGCCAGCAGCCTCTATACGGGGGGGAGTAATTCACCCCTCCACTTT